Shown below are 9 T cell receptor beta chains from a single sample sequenced in a study of blood T cell repertoires in COVID-19. Sequenced by immunoSEQ multiplex PCR; TCRdb stores in-frame clones only, minus some. The sample lists about 87,000 clones, 90% occurring once. The sequenced material came from peripheral blood. Every receptor here comes from a young man with COVID-19, enrolled during active disease.

V is TRBV10-3 and J is TRBJ1-2; a weak D match, TRBD1 (6 bases). This CDR3 is 11 amino acids long. Germline CDR1 reads ENHRY; CDR2 reads SYGVKD. Trimming removed 3 bases from V and 8 bases from J, with 7 bases in between. The CDR3 loop is CAISDTGGYTF. CDR3 DNA sequence: TGTGCCATCAGTGACACAGGGGGCTACACCTTC.

The rearrangement links TRBV4-1 to TRBJ2-7; TRBD2 agrees at 8 bases. From germline, CDR1 is MGHRA and CDR2 YSYEKL. This CDR3 spans 14 amino acids. V trimming: 5 bases; J trimming: 2 bases; junction bases outside the gene matches: 5. The CDR3 spells CASSEPGGPYEQYF. In nucleotides, the CDR3 is TGCGCCAGCAGCGAGCCGGGAGGGCCCTACGAGCAGTACTTC.

This sequence joins TRBV27 and TRBJ2-3; 7 bases align to TRBD2. The length of the CDR3 is 16 residues. Trimming at V came to 3 bases and at J to 3 bases, leaving 9 bases not matched to a gene. Germline lookup yields CDR1 MNHEY and CDR2 SMNVEV (reference sequence). CDR3 sequence: CASSFPSGAGTDTQYF. The CDR3 DNA reads as TGTGCCAGCAGTTTCCCTAGCGGAGCGGGGACAGATACGCAGTATTTT.

This clone was observed once. The chain is built from TRBV27 and TRBJ2-2; D gene ambiguous. Trimming took off 3 bases at V and 0 bases at J, with 11 bases between the two ends. The CDR3 runs to 16 residues. Per germline, CDR1 MNHEY and CDR2 SMNVEV (reference sequence). The CDR3 region is CASSFGSQPNTGELFF. CDR3 DNA sequence: TGTGCCAGCAGTTTCGGGTCCCAGCCGAACACCGGGGAGCTGTTTTTT.

The V gene is TRBV3-1 (or the pseudogene TRBV3-2), the J gene TRBJ2-1, with 12 positions matching TRBD2. Germline assignment: CDR1 LGHDT and CDR2 YNNKEL (reference sequence). The CDR3 is 18 amino acids. V shed 6 bases and J 6 bases; nucleotides not matched to a gene: 15. The CDR3 sequence is CASRAGTSGLFPANEQFF. CDR3 sequence (DNA): TGTGCCAGCAGGGCCGGGACTAGCGGGTTGTTCCCGGCCAATGAGCAGTTCTTC.

This rearrangement joins TRBV14 to TRBJ1-2, with D unresolved. V was pared by 0 bases and J by 8 bases, with 13 bases between. The CDR3 runs to 14 residues. Germline loops: CDR1 SGHDN, CDR2 FVKESK. The CDR3 DNA sequence: TGTGCCAGCAGCCAAGATTGGTCCCCCCGGGGCTACACCTTC. Translated: CASSQDWSPRGYTF.

The J gene is TRBJ2-3, the V gene TRBV9, with D perhaps matching TRBD2 (6 bases). CDR3 length: 17 residues. V was pared by 0 bases and J by 0 bases, with 14 bases between. Germline assignment: CDR1 SGDLS and CDR2 YYNGEE. For the CDR3, the DNA is TGTGCCAGCAGCGTAGCTCTGTCGGGGGTTAGCACAGATACGCAGTATTTT. This sequence encodes CASSVALSGVSTDTQYF.

This clone was seen only once. V usage is TRBV14 and J usage is TRBJ1-4; 10 positions match TRBD1. CDR3 length: 16 amino acids. V dropped 2 bases and J dropped 8; count of bases not matched to a gene: 8. Germline V CDR1 and CDR2: SGHDN, FVKESK. The CDR3 DNA follows: TGTGCCAGCAGCCAATATACGGGACAGGGGAACGAAAAACTGTTTTTT. Its translation: CASSQYTGQGNEKLFF.

This chain joins TRBV6-6 and TRBJ1-3; TRBD1 might be the D (5 bases). This CDR3 is 15 amino acids long. V lost 7 bases to trimming and J lost 4 bases, with 17 bases between them. CDR1 and CDR2 from the germline V gene are MNHNY and SVGAGI (reference sequence). This CDR3 reads CASTQGEGRGNTIYF. CDR3 bases: TGTGCCAGCACCCAAGGGGAGGGCCGAGGAAACACCATATATTTT.